This TCR beta chain was recovered during a study of shared clonotypes between healthy human individuals. Germline V CDR1 and CDR2: MGHRA, YSYEKL. The CDR3 is 15 residues long. J gave up 2 bases and V 2 bases, and 6 bases lay outside the gene matches. Naive CD8 cells lacked CD45RO, underwent positive selection for CCR7 and left out terminally differentiated effector memory CD45RA+ cells. Here immunoSEQ multiplex PCR was the method, and the copy in TCRdb shows in-frame clones only, minus some. The table shows millions of clones, with 85% to 95% occurring only once. The chain joins TRBV4-1 to TRBJ2-7; 7 nucleotides match TRBD1. The sequenced sample was naive CD8+ T cells sorted from blood. The sequence was obtained from a man younger than 30 in good health. The CDR3 nucleotides read TGCGCCAGCAGCCAAACGTCCCAGGGGGCCTACGAGCAGTACTTC. Its translation is CASSQTSQGAYEQYF.